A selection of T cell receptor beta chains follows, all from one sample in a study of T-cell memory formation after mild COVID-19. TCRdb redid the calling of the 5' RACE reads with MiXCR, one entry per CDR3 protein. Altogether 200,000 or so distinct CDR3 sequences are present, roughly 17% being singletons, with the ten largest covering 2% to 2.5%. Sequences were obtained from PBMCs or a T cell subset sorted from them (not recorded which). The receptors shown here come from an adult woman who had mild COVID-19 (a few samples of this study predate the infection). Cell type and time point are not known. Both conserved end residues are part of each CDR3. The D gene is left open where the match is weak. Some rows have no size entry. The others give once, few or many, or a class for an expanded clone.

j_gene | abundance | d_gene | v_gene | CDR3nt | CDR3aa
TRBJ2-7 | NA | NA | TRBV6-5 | TGTGCCAGCAGTTACACCGCAGGCTACGAGCAGTACTTC | CASSYTAGYEQYF
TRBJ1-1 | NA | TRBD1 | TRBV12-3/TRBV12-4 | TGTGCCAGCAGCCACCGGGACAGGCGATCTGAAGCTTTCTTT | CASSHRDRRSEAFF
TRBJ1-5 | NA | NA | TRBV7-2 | TGTGCCAGCAGCTTAGCGGGCGGCCGCAATCAGCCCCAGCATTTT | CASSLAGGRNQPQHF
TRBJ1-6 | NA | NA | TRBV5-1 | TGCGCCAGCAGCTTGGGTGGTAATTCACCCCTCCACTTT | CASSLGGNSPLHF
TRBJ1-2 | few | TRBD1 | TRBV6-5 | TGTGCCAGCAGTAACCGGGACAGGGGTTATGGCTACACCTTC | CASSNRDRGYGYTF
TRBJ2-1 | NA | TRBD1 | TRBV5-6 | TGTGCCAGCAGCCGAAGGACAGGGGGCCCCTACAATGAGCAGTTCTTC | CASSRRTGGPYNEQFF
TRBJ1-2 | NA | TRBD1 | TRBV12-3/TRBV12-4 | TGTGCCAGCAGCCCAACTAGGACAGGAGACCTCTATGGCTACACCTTC | CASSPTRTGDLYGYTF
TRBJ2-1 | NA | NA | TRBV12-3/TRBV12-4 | TGTGCCAGCAGAGGACGGAATGAGCAGTTCTTC | CASRGRNEQFF
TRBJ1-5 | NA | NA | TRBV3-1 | TGTGCCAGCAGCCCCCACAGGAGTAATCAGCCCCAGCATTTT | CASSPHRSNQPQHF
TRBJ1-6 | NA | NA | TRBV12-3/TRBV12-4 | TGTGCCAGCAGTTTAGGCGGACAGCATAATTCACCCCTCCACTTT | CASSLGGQHNSPLHF
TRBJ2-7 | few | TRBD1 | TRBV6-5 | TGTGCCAGCAGTTACCTTCCCGGGACAGGGCGGTTCGAGCAGTACTTC | CASSYLPGTGRFEQYF
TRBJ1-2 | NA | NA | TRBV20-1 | TGCAGTGCTAGAGTGGAGGGGCCAAACTATGGCTACACCTTC | CSARVEGPNYGYTF
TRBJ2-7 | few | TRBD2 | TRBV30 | TGTGCCTGGAGCCCGTGGATAGCGGGAGTAGGGGAGCAGTACTTC | CAWSPWIAGVGEQYF
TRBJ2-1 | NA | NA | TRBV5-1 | TGCGCCAGCAGCTTGGGGGACGTGAGCTCCTACAATGAGCAGTTCTTC | CASSLGDVSSYNEQFF
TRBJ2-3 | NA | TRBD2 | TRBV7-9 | TGTGCCAGCAGCTTAGTCGGAGCGGGAGGGCTCACAGATACGCAGTATTTT | CASSLVGAGGLTDTQYF
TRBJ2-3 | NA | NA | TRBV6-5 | TGTGCCAGCAGTCCCACCTTCGCTAGCTGGGGCACAGATACGCAGTATTTT | CASSPTFASWGTDTQYF
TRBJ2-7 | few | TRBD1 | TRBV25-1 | TGTGCCAGCAATCCTACCGGGACAGCTTACGAGCAGTACTTC | CASNPTGTAYEQYF
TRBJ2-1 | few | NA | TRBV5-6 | TGTGCCAGCAGCCCCCCGGGATCTCAAGGCAATGAGCAGTTCTTC | CASSPPGSQGNEQFF
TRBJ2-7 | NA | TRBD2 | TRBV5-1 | TGCGCCAGCAGCGGGGGTAGCGGGGGGGCCCACGACGAGCAGTACTTC | CASSGGSGGAHDEQYF
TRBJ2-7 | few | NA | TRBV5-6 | TGTGCCAGCAGCCTCGGGGAGACTACAAACTACGAGCAGTACTTC | CASSLGETTNYEQYF
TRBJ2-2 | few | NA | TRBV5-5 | TGTGCCAGCAGCTTCTCCCAGCGGCAGACCGGGGAGCTGTTTTTT | CASSFSQRQTGELFF
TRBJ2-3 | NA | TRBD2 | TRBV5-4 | TGTGCCAGCAGCTTGGTTGCTAGCGGGGGCCCCGGTACGCAGTATTTT | CASSLVASGGPGTQYF
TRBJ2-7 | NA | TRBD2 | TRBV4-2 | TGTGCCAGCAGCCAAGAGCTGATAGCGGGAGTCGGAAGAGTCCCCTACGAGCAGTACTTC | CASSQELIAGVGRVPYEQYF
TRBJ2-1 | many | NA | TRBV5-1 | TGCGCCAGCAGCTTTGACAGAGTCTACAATGAGCAGTTCTTC | CASSFDRVYNEQFF
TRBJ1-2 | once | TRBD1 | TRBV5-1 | TGCGCCAGCAGCACCGGACAGGGGACCGGCTACACCTTC | CASSTGQGTGYTF
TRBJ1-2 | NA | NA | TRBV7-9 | TGTGCCAGCAGCTCCACGACAACCGACGGGTTCTATGGCTACACCTTC | CASSSTTTDGFYGYTF
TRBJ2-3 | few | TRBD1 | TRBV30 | TGTGCCTGGAGGACCGGGACAGGGAGGACAGATACGCAGTATTTT | CAWRTGTGRTDTQYF
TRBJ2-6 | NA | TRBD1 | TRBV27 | TGTGCCAGCAGTTTACAGGGGACAGGCCATCTCTCTGGGGCCAACGTCCTGACTTTC | CASSLQGTGHLSGANVLTF
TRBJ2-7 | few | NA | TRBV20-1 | TGCAGTGCCCCATCAGGCAGGGGCCTTTCTTTCCACGAGCAGTACTTC | CSAPSGRGLSFHEQYF
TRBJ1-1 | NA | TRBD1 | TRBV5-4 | TGTGCCAGCAACGCTATTACAGGGGGCACTGAAGCTTTCTTT | CASNAITGGTEAFF
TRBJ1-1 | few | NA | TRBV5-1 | TGCGCCAGCAGACACAACGGCCAGGGCACTGAAGCTTTCTTT | CASRHNGQGTEAFF
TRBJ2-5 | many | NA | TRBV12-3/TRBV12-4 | TGTGCCAGCAGCCCAGAATGGTGGGAAGAGACCCAGTACTTC | CASSPEWWEETQYF
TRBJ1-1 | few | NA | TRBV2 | TGTGCCAGCAGGAGGGGCTTATACTCAACGGCGACCACTGAAGCTTTCTTT | CASRRGLYSTATTEAFF
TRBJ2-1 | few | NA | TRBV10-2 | TGCGCCAGCAGTGACTCGAGGGCCGGGAATGAGCAGTTCTTC | CASSDSRAGNEQFF
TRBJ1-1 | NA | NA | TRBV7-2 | TGTGCCAGCAGCTTCGGATTAGTGAACACTGAAGCTTTCTTT | CASSFGLVNTEAFF
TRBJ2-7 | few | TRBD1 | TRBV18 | TGTGCCAGCTCAATAGGGACAGTGACCTACGAGCAGTACTTC | CASSIGTVTYEQYF
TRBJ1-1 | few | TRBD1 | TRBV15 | TGTGCCACCAGCAAGGGACAGGGGAGAAGAGACACTGAAGCTTTCTTT | CATSKGQGRRDTEAFF
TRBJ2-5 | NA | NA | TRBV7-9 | TGTGCCAGCAGCTCGACCAGGGGTCTCCTACGGGAGACCCAGTACTTC | CASSSTRGLLRETQYF
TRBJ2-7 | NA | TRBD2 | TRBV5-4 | TGTGCCAGCAGCGCCAGGGGACTAGCGGGGGGCTACGAGCAGTACTTC | CASSARGLAGGYEQYF
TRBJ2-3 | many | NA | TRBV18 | TGTGCCAGCTCACCGTCGAGGGGCACAGATACGCAGTATTTT | CASSPSRGTDTQYF
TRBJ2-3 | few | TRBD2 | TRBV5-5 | TGTGCCAGCAGCGGGGTACGGTCGCGGGGGGGCCATGCGCAGTATTTT | CASSGVRSRGGHAQYF
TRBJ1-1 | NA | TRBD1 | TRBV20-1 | TGCAGTGCTAGAAAGGGACAGCCGAACACTGAAGCTTTCTTT | CSARKGQPNTEAFF
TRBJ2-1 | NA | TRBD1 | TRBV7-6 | TGTGCCAGCAGCCCAGGGGGTTATCTCTCCTACAATGAGCAGTTCTTC | CASSPGGYLSYNEQFF
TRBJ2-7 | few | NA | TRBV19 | TGTGCCACCTCCGATATAGACGAGCAGTACTTC | CATSDIDEQYF
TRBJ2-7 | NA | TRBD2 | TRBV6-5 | TGCGCCGCCGGGACTAGTGGGCTCGAGCAGTACTTC | CAAGTSGLEQYF
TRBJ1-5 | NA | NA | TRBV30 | TGTGCCTGGAGCGCCCGAGGTGGGGTGAACAATCAGCCCCAGCATTTT | CAWSARGGVNNQPQHF
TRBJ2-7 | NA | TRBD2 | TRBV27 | TGTGCCAGCAGGAGGACTAGCGGGGGTCCCTACGAGCAGTACTTC | CASRRTSGGPYEQYF
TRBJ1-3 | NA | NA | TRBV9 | TGTGCCAGCAGCGTAGGGAGTATCTCTGGAAACACCATATATTTT | CASSVGSISGNTIYF
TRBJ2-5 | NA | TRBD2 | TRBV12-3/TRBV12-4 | TGTGCCAGCAGTTTTGGCGGCGGGAGTCGGGAGGAGACCCAGTACTTC | CASSFGGGSREETQYF
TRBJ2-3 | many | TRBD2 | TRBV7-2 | TGTGCCAGCAGCTTACAAAGCGGGAGAGGAGGCACAGATACGCAGTATTTT | CASSLQSGRGGTDTQYF